This record covers a single TCR beta chain. The antigen remains undetermined. The entry originates in a study of CD8 T cells in ankylosing spondylitis. General observations from the study: A TCR beta motif of roughly 8 highly homologous variants seemed to mark ankylosing spondylitis blood.

V shed 4 bases and J 4 bases; nucleotides not matched to a gene: 8. Germline V CDR1 and CDR2: SGHDT, YYEEEE. The CDR3 totals 15 residues. TCRdb itself ran the 5' RACE reads through MiXCR, one entry per CDR3 protein. The sample has approximately 500,000 distinct CDR3 sequences; 9.5% to 15% are singletons. The sequence derives from a male donor with ankylosing spondylitis. The specimen sequenced was blood, either unsorted or a sorted T cell fraction (not recorded which). V is TRBV5-6 and J is TRBJ2-5; 9 bases line up with TRBD1. In DNA, the CDR3 is TGTGCCAGCAGCGGCACCGGGACAGGGAGAGAGACCCAGTACTTC. Translating gives CASSGTGTGRETQYF.